This T cell receptor beta chain was sequenced in a study of cytomegalovirus exposure and HLA in healthy donors (dated by TCRdb to the late 2010s). Regarding the complete study: According to an earlier analysis of 587 of the donors, about 179 million T cells yielded 117 million unique TCR beta sequences and about 300 Gb of sequence data. Roughly 290 gigabases of sequencing data and around 85 million unique TCR sequences made up an early release that covered around 640 HLA-typed donors. Of the approximately 400 genotyped donors, around 81% fell in the genetic ancestry cluster associated with self-reported Caucasian donors. The aim of the study was to test whether cataloging public T cell receptors could identify signatures of past pathogen exposure. The study profiled the T cell repertoires of some 610 subjects by immunosequencing and related them to cytomegalovirus serostatus. A separate validation cohort of approximately 120 different subjects was used in addition to the 666-subject first cohort. To predict cytomegalovirus infection status, the study brought together high-throughput TCR immunosequencing, statistical association of individual TCRs with disease status, and machine learning. In a later analysis, previously published TCR beta repertoires from 666 donors were re-analyzed and high-resolution HLA genotyping was added so that TCR occurrence patterns could be studied. In the later analysis, no new phenotypic data were used to find candidate immune exposures; instead, reliance was placed on TCR beta sequences and their occurrence across donors. An earlier analysis of roughly 600 of the donors used high-throughput TCR beta sequencing to judge whether each TCR beta V gene segment behaved as functional or pseudogenic. Donor age, sex, ethnicity and CMV serostatus were compiled together with the repertoire data. A later genetic analysis used genome-wide SNP genotypes for 398 of the 666 donors, treating that subset as a discovery cohort. All discovery cohort repertoires had been generated on a single sequencing platform. Class I and class II HLA loci were covered by the typing at four-digit resolution. Typing coverage varied by locus: roughly 620-630 donors for A, B, C, DRB1 and DQB1; about 520 for DQA1; more than 600 for DPA1; approximately 450 for DPB1. Five DR-DQ haplotypes were handled as single units for association and clustering because linkage in the cohort was strong. Among a few hundred genotyped donors of the cohort, an average of around 240,000 unique TCR beta nucleotide sequences were sequenced per donor, about a sixth of them non-productive.

Library prep was done by the immunoSEQ multiplex PCR assay. A mixture of 60 forward primers for TCR Vbeta segments and 13 reverse primers for TCR Jbeta segments was used in the multiplex PCR. A multiplex PCR assay on genomic DNA amplified the CDR3 region of rearranged TCR beta genes. The Illumina HiSeq System was used to sequence the amplified TCR beta libraries as 87-base-pair reads. Turning to the authors' computational methods: In a later analysis, 77 million or so unique TCR beta chains were counted across the roughly 610 repertoires, and roughly 10 million of these chains were shared by at least two donors. To remove PCR and sequencing errors, raw reads were error-corrected and collapsed into unique sequences using a nearest-neighbor algorithm that merged closely related sequences. V, D and J gene segments were assigned by aligning CDR3 sequences to IMGT reference sequences. For a sequence to be retained, a match of at least six nucleotides to both a V gene segment and a J gene segment was required. A rearrangement was called productive if the CDR3 had no stop codons and remained in frame with V and J, and every other rearrangement was called non-productive. Following IMGT convention, CDR3 was defined as the stretch from the second conserved V-encoded cysteine to the conserved J-encoded phenylalanine. Sequences without an unambiguous match to a single V gene segment were excluded from the earlier analysis of 450 to 750 of the donors. An earlier analysis of several hundred of the donors called V segments functional above 56.7% productive rearrangements and segregating when the between-donor standard deviation exceeded 5%. To diagnose cytomegalovirus status from the catalog of TCR beta chain sequences, a statistical classification framework was built. A later analysis assigned V and J genes by comparing TCR nucleotide sequences with IMGT/GENE-DB human TR gene sequences. A later analysis assigned CDR3 sequences and most-parsimonious VDJ recombination scenarios with the TCRdist pipeline. In a later analysis, every TCR beta chain was defined by the combination of its CDR3 amino acid sequence and its V-gene family, and reads without a unique V-gene family were dropped. In a later analysis, approximately 590 highly shared, low-generation-probability nucleotide sequences were removed to address suspected cross-contamination and a sequencing artifact. In a later analysis, a clonal expansion index was calculated for each public chain from normalized within-repertoire ranks of inferred template counts. Generation probabilities in a later analysis came from a VDJ recombination model fitted to out-of-frame rearrangements, and those results were checked against IGoR. In a later analysis, TCR-TCR, TCR-HLA and TCR-CMV co-occurrence was scored with hypergeometric tests, and a repertoire-size bias correction was applied to TCR pairs. To estimate false discovery rates, a later analysis permuted the HLA or CMV assignments 20 times. In a later analysis, co-occurring TCRs were grouped using DBSCAN, with TCRdist sequence similarity added in when clustering inside HLA-allele-positive subsets. Co-occurrence clustering excluded repertoires with fewer than 30,000 or more than 120,000 public chains, plus five with anomalous nucleotide sharing. The table was pulled from immuneACCESS by TCRdb, which kept in-frame rearrangements only. Such tables lose some clones; where checked, under half of the loss comes from unresolved V genes, and the rest has no known cause. The V and J calls and the clone size are those of that table, but D and trimming were determined from the DNA. This sample is represented by 100,000 to 150,000 clones; roughly 73% of them were singletons. In total, the top ten clones hold about 1.1% of the sample.

Overall study outcomes, separate from this receptor: A later analysis found that HLA-associated TCR beta chains were more clonally expanded and had lower generation probabilities than equally common non-associated chains. Across donors, most TCR sequences were observed very rarely, whereas some public TCRs were present in many individuals. The authors suggested that the approach could potentially be extended to other disease states and immunological phenotypes. Presence/absence analyses assumed roughly uniform sequencing depth across donors, an assumption that may not hold. Because HLA typing was missing for some donors at each locus, association tests included only the typed subset. Only TCR beta chains were sequenced in this cohort, and the absence of alpha or paired-chain data limited detectable features. Because the 87-base-pair reads could not distinguish some IMGT-functional V segments, including TRBV6-2 and TRBV6-3, those segments were excluded. A later analysis reported that several top co-occurrence clusters appeared linked to parvovirus B19, influenza, CMV and Epstein-Barr virus. In a later genetic analysis, fewer N-insertions in productive TCRs were reported among donors in an Asian-associated ancestry cluster than the roughly 700-donor mean. Over 15 rarely observed V segments, including chromosome 9 orphons, were excluded from the earlier analysis of about 500 of the donors because counts were too low. Most CMV-associated TCR beta chains appeared to be HLA-restricted in a later analysis, and the HLA associations seemed to be driven largely by CMV exposure. In vitro tests confirmed that three of the cytomegalovirus-associated TCR beta chains recognize cytomegalovirus antigens. A further reported finding was that TCR beta sequences accurately predicted the HLA-A and HLA-B alleles for most subjects in the first cohort. Correlated functional status among segregating V segments might be attributable to linkage disequilibrium, but an unknown experimental factor could not be ruled out. At a false discovery rate of 0.05, a later analysis linked some 18,000 TCR beta sequences to specific HLA alleles. V-gene and J-gene trimming of TCR beta chains was associated with a missense DCLRE1C variant in a later genetic analysis, and the association was replicated in an independent cohort. The study gave a list of under 200 TCR beta chains associated with cytomegalovirus. In an earlier analysis of approximately 600 of the donors, most TCR beta V segments were observed in productive rearrangements about 90% or about 30% of the time, broadly matching IMGT annotations. The classifier was reported to diagnose cytomegalovirus status with high specificity and sensitivity in both the original cohort and the validation cohort. The only immune exposure information available for the cohort was CMV serostatus. A cluster of highly shared sequence variants was judged likely to represent a technical artifact of the sequencing pipeline. Strong co-occurrence of HLA alleles, especially DR and DQ, made assigning TCR associations to individual alleles difficult. In a later analysis, the rate of TCR association differed among HLA loci, with DRB1 alleles having the most associated TCRs and HLA-C alleles having the fewest.

Reading from cysteine to phenylalanine, the CDR3 counts 10 amino acids. Of all the DNA, just the CDR3 is kept, 30 bases in frame from base 1. At the junction V is shortened by 7 bases and J by 6 bases, with 9 bases in between. The germline V gene supplies CDR1 SQVTM and CDR2 ANQGSEA. The cohort consisted of fewer than 700 healthy bone marrow donors. All cohort members were sampled while nominally healthy, although unrecorded immune exposures were likely present. The donor was CMV seronegative and was included in the group of approximately 350 seronegative cohort members. A peripheral blood sample was collected from each donor, and TCR beta sequencing was performed on peripheral blood mononuclear cells. The Qiagen DNeasy Blood Extraction Kit was used to extract genomic DNA from the blood cell samples. This clone showed up just a few times. The specificity of this receptor is unknown. No qualities accompany the bases; no much larger clone lies one base away.

Sequencing was done on a sample of PBMCs. The chain is assembled from TRBV29-1 and TRBJ1-1, and perhaps TRBD1 as D gene, on 5 matching bases. This receptor was identified in a male donor in good health and CMV-seronegative. The DNA sequence is as follows: TGCAGCGGGGGGGTTTCTGAAGCTTTCTTT. Its protein product is CSGGVSEAFF.